These 16 T cell receptor beta chains share one sample of origin, sequenced in a study of blood T cell repertoires in COVID-19. Sequenced by immunoSEQ multiplex PCR; TCRdb stores in-frame clones only, minus some. The table has fewer than 250,000 clones, less than 90% seen once. Input material: peripheral blood. These receptors came from a woman aged 80 or over with COVID-19, enrolled during active disease.

This chain uses TRBV29-1 with TRBJ2-5, with 9 bases matching TRBD2. Germline trimming cut 3 bases from V and 5 bases from J; bases unmatched to any gene: 4. The CDR3 totals 13 residues. Germline V lookup: CDR1 SQVTM, CDR2 ANQGSEA. The CDR3 sequence: CSVDGTSRETQYF. DNA of the CDR3: TGCAGCGTTGACGGGACTAGCCGGGAGACCCAGTACTTC.

The chain recombines TRBV5-6 with TRBJ2-5, with a weak D call TRBD1 (6 bases). The CDR3 loop spans 15 amino acids. Germline V gene sequence: CDR1 SGHDT, CDR2 YYEEEE. Trimming cost V 0 bases and J 3 bases, with 12 bases left between them. The CDR3 is CASSLAQGTKETQYF. Written as DNA, the CDR3 is TGTGCCAGCAGCTTGGCTCAGGGGACCAAAGAGACCCAGTACTTC.

The rearrangement links TRBV7-9 to TRBJ1-6; D remains unclear. Trimming took off 1 base at V and 3 bases at J, with 7 bases between the two ends. CDR1 and CDR2 (germline): SEHNR, FQNEAQ (reference sequence). This CDR3 spans 15 amino acids. The CDR3 DNA reads as TGTGCCAGCAGCTTAGTGACAAGCTATAATTCACCCCTCCACTTT. Its translation is CASSLVTSYNSPLHF.

This chain links TRBV3-1 (or the pseudogene TRBV3-2) with TRBJ2-1; TRBD2 might be the D (6 bases). Trimming stripped 1 base from V and 4 bases from J, with 8 bases between. This CDR3 region has 14 residues. CDR1 is LGHDT and CDR2 is YNNKEL in the germline V gene (reference sequence). The CDR3 coding sequence is TGTGCCAGCAGCCAAGTGGGGGGTTACAATGAGCAGTTCTTC. It is translated as CASSQVGGYNEQFF.

CDR3 residues: CATSDLLRGTEYEQYV. The CDR3 DNA follows: TGTGCCACCAGTGATTTGTTGCGGGGGACCGAATACGAGCAGTACGTC. The chain couples TRBV24-1 to TRBJ2-7; 7 positions agree with TRBD2. V was pared by 0 bases and J by 4 bases, with 8 bases of the junction left unmatched. The CDR3 loop spans 16 amino acids. Germline values: CDR1 KGHDR, CDR2 SFDVKD.

This clone has just a few counts. V gene TRBV7-2 combines with J gene TRBJ1-2; 8 bases align to TRBD1. This CDR3 is 14 amino acids long. V shed 3 bases and J 8 bases; nucleotides not matched to a gene: 8. Germline loops: CDR1 SGHTA, CDR2 FQGNSA. CDR3 protein: CASSFQGAGDGYTF. CDR3 nucleotide sequence: TGTGCCAGCAGCTTCCAGGGGGCGGGGGACGGCTACACCTTC.

V and J are TRBV29-1 and TRBJ2-3; D unresolved. CDR1 is SQVTM and CDR2 is ANQGSEA in the germline V gene. The CDR3 is 14 amino acids. Deletions cut 0 bases from V and 2 bases from J, with 9 bases between. The chain's CDR3 is CSVEDWHYTDTQYF. The CDR3 nucleotides are TGCAGCGTTGAAGACTGGCATTACACAGATACGCAGTATTTT.

The rearrangement uses TRBV18 and TRBJ1-1; D ambiguous. In germline, CDR1 is KGHSH, CDR2 LQKENI. Between the trimmed V and J ends, which lost 4 bases and 1 base, there was a span of 10 bases. The CDR3 has 14 amino acids. CDR3 in amino acids: CASSLGEGNTEAFF. CDR3 sequence (DNA): TGTGCCAGCTCACTGGGCGAGGGGAACACTGAAGCTTTCTTT.

This clone has only a few counts. V gene TRBV6-5 combines with J gene TRBJ1-4; 10 positions match TRBD1. Germline assignment: CDR1 MNHEY and CDR2 SVGAGI. This CDR3 region has 15 residues. V was pared by 6 bases and J by 10 bases, with 11 bases of the junction left unmatched. Here the CDR3 reads CASRVRQGAGGKLFF. CDR3 in DNA: TGTGCCAGCAGGGTACGACAGGGGGCTGGCGGAAAACTGTTTTTT.

The chain links TRBV6-5 to TRBJ2-2, with a weak D call TRBD1 (6 bases). The CDR3 contains 12 residues. Germline-derived CDR1 and CDR2 are MNHEY and SVGAGI. V was pared by 4 bases and J by 8 bases, with 8 bases between. The CDR3 is CASSSGQGELFF. DNA for the CDR3: TGTGCCAGCAGTTCAGGACAGGGGGAGCTGTTTTTT.

CDR3 region: CASRGGTEAFF. DNA for the CDR3: TGTGCCAGCAGAGGAGGCACTGAAGCTTTCTTT. The genes are TRBV6-5 and TRBJ1-1, with D unclear. The CDR3 has 11 amino acids. The germline V gene encodes CDR1 MNHEY and CDR2 SVGAGI. Trimming took off 6 bases at V and 4 bases at J, with 6 bases between the two ends.

Notes on this clone: The same CDR3 arises from other DNA sequences in this sample as well. V gene TRBV28 combines with J gene TRBJ2-2; 7 nucleotides match TRBD2. V dropped 1 base and J dropped 1; count of bases not matched to a gene: 3. There are 16 residues in the CDR3. The germline V gene encodes CDR1 MDHEN and CDR2 SYDVKM. The CDR3: CASSLFASGNTGELFF. The CDR3 DNA follows: TGTGCCAGCAGTTTATTCGCTAGCGGGAACACCGGGGAGCTGTTTTTT.

In the case of this clone: In the same sample, other DNA sequences code for this CDR3. The chain joins TRBV3-1 (or the pseudogene TRBV3-2) to TRBJ1-1, with D possibly being TRBD1 (6 bases). The CDR3 runs to 13 residues. V was cut by 6 bases and J by 1 base, with 9 bases left in between. CDR1 and CDR2 (germline): LGHDT, YNNKEL (reference sequence). The CDR3 here is CASRPQGNTEAFF. Written as DNA, the CDR3 is TGTGCCAGCAGACCACAGGGGAACACTGAAGCTTTCTTT.

The chain couples TRBV28 to TRBJ1-1, with 8 bases matching TRBD1. The CDR3 is made up of 14 amino acids. V was clipped by 2 bases and J by 6 bases; unmatched bases: 5. Looked up from germline, CDR1 is MDHEN and CDR2 is SYDVKM. CDR3 loop: CASSLIQGAAEAFF. The CDR3 DNA follows: TGTGCCAGCAGTTTAATTCAGGGGGCGGCTGAAGCTTTCTTT.

J is TRBJ2-1 and V is TRBV2; 7 bases are shared with TRBD2. The CDR3 totals 12 residues. CDR1 SNHLY and CDR2 FYNNEI come from the germline V gene. V was pared by 3 bases and J by 15 bases, with 8 bases of the junction left unmatched. This CDR3 is CASSDLGGTAFF. The CDR3 nucleotides read TGTGCCAGCAGTGATCTCGGGGGGACGGCGTTCTTC.

This rearrangement joins TRBV7-8 to TRBJ2-1, with 8 bases matching TRBD2. This CDR3 has 15 residues. The germline CDR1 and CDR2 sequences are SGHVS and FQNEAQ. J was trimmed by 7 bases and V by 5 bases; bases with no gene match: 10. For the CDR3, the DNA is TGTGCCAGCAGCCTTAGCGGGGCCACGGGGAATGAGCAGTTCTTC. This sequence encodes CASSLSGATGNEQFF. The full variable domain, rest sourced from reference TRBV7-8 and TRBJ2-1, is GAGVSQSPRYKVAKRGQDVALRCDPISGHVSLFWYQQALGQGPEFLTYFQNEAQLDKSGLPSDRFFAERPEGSVSTLKIQRTQQEDSAVYLCASSLSGATGNEQFFGPGTRLTVL.